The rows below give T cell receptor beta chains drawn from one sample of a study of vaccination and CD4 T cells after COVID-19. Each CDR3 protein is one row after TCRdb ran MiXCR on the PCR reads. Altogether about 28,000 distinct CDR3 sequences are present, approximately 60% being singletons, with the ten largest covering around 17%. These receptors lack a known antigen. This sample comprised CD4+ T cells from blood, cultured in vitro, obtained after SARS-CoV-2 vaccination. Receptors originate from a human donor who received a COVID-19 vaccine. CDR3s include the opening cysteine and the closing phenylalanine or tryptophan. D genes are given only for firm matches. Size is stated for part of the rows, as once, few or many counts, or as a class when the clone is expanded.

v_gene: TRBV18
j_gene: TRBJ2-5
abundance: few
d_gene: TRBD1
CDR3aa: CASSFWGQGGETQYF
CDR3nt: TGTGCCAGCTCATTCTGGGGACAGGGCGGAGAGACCCAGTACTTC

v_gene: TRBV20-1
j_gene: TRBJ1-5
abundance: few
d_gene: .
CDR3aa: CSAPLTGQPQHF
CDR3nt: TGCAGTGCCCCCCTCACGGGGCAGCCCCAGCATTTT

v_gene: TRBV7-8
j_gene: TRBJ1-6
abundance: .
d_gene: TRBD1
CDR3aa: CASSLAGTGGSPLHF
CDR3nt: TGTGCCAGCAGCTTAGCGGGGACAGGGGGTTCACCCCTCCACTTT

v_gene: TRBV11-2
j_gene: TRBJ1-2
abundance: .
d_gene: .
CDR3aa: CASSRTVPNYGYTF
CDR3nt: TGTGCCAGCAGCCGGACAGTGCCGAACTATGGCTACACCTTC

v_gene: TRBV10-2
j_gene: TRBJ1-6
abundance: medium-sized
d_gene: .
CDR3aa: CASSERTANSPLHF
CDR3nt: TGCGCCAGCAGTGAACGGACAGCTAATTCACCCCTCCACTTT

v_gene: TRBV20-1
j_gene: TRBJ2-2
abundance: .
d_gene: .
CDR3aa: CSARLEGGTGELFF
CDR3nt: TGCAGTGCTAGATTGGAGGGCGGGACCGGGGAGCTGTTTTTT

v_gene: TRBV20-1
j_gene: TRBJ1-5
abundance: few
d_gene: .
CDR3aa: CSAHSSAGRTQPQHF
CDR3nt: TGCAGTGCTCACTCGTCGGCAGGGAGGACTCAGCCCCAGCATTTT

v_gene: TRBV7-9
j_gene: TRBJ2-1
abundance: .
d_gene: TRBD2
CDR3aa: CASSLGGTSGGGEQFF
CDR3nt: TGTGCCAGCAGCTTAGGGGGGACTAGCGGGGGCGGTGAGCAGTTCTTC

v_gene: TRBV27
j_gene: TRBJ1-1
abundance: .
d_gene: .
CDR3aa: CVSSFRGNTEAFF
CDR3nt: TGTGTCAGCAGTTTTCGGGGGAACACTGAAGCTTTCTTT

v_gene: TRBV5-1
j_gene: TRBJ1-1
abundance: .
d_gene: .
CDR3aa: CASSLDSGMNTEAFF
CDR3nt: TGCGCCAGCAGCTTGGATTCGGGAATGAACACTGAAGCTTTCTTT

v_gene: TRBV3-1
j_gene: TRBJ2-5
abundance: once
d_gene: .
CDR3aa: CASSQSLASETQYF
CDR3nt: TGTGCCAGCAGCCAAAGTCTAGCGAGTGAGACCCAGTACTTC

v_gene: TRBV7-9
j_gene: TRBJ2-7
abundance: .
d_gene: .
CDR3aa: CASSSAQGSYEQYF
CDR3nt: TGTGCCAGCAGCTCAGCCCAGGGATCCTACGAGCAGTACTTC

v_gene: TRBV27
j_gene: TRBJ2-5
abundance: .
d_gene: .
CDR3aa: CASSLSLVETQYF
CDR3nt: TGTGCCAGCAGTTTATCCCTTGTAGAGACCCAGTACTTC

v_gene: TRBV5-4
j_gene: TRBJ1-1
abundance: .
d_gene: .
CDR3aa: CASSFRGVGTEAFF
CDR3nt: TGTGCCAGCAGCTTCAGGGGCGTAGGCACTGAAGCTTTCTTT

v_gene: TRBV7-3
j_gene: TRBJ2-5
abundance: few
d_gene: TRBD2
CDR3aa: CASSRGGEETQYF
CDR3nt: TGTGCCAGCAGCCGTGGGGGGGAAGAGACCCAGTACTTC

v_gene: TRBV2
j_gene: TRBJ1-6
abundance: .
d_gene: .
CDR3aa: CASSATQGTLSPLHF
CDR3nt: TGTGCCAGCAGTGCCACACAGGGTACTCTTTCACCCCTCCACTTT

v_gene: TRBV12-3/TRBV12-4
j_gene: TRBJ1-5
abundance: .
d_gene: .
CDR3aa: CASSLTSNQPQHF
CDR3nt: TGTGCCAGCAGTTTAACCAGCAATCAGCCCCAGCATTTT

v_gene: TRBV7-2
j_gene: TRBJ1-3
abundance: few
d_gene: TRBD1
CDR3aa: CASSLGSRGNTIYF
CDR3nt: TGTGCCAGCAGCTTGGGGTCCAGGGGGAACACCATATATTTT

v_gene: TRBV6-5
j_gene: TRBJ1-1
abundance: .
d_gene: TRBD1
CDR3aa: CASSSQHRGDTEAFF
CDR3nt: TGTGCCAGCAGTTCCCAGCACAGGGGGGACACTGAAGCTTTCTTT

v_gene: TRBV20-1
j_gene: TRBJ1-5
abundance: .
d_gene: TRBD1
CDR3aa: CSAPDRDRSNQPQHF
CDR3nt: TGCAGTGCTCCGGACAGGGATAGAAGCAATCAGCCCCAGCATTTT

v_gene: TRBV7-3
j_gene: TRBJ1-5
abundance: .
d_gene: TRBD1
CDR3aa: CASSPDRPSPGTGEHF
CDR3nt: TGTGCCAGCAGCCCCGACCGCCCGAGTCCCGGGACAGGGGAGCATTTT

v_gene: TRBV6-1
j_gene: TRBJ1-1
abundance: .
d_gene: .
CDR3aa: CASRDMVAFF
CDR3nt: TGTGCCAGCAGGGACATGGTAGCTTTCTTT

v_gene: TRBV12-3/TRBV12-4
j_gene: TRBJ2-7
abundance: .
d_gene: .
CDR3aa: CASSLGGTVTYEQYF
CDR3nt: TGTGCCAGCAGTCTAGGCGGGACAGTAACCTACGAGCAGTACTTC

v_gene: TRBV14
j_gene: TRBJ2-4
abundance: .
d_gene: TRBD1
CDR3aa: CASSQAGGGMDIQYF
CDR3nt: TGTGCCAGCAGCCAAGCAGGGGGCGGAATGGACATTCAGTACTTC

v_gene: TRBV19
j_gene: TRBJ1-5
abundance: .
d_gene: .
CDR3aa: CASRRHNQSQHF
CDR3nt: TGTGCCAGTAGACGGCACAATCAGTCCCAGCATTTT

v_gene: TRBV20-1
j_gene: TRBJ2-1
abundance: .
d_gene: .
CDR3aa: CSARRRGSYNEQFF
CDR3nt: TGCAGTGCTAGGAGAAGAGGCTCCTACAATGAGCAGTTCTTC

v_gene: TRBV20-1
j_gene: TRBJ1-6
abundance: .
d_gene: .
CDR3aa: CSARGMRGDNSPLHF
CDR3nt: TGCAGTGCTAGAGGCATGCGGGGGGATAATTCACCCCTCCACTTT

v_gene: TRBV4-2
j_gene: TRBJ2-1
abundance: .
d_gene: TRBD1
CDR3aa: CASSLTGGSYNEQFF
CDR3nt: TGTGCCAGCAGCTTGACAGGGGGCTCCTACAATGAGCAGTTCTTC

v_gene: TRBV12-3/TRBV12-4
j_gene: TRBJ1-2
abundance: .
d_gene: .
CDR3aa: CASSQTNYGYTF
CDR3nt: TGTGCCAGCAGCCAGACTAACTATGGCTACACCTTC

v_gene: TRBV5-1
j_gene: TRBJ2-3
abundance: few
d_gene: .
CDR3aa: CASSTTGADTQYF
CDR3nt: TGCGCCAGCAGCACGACAGGAGCAGATACGCAGTATTTT

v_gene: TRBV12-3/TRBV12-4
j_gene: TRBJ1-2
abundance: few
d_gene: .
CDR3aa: CASSYTGFYGYTF
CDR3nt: TGTGCCAGCAGTTATACAGGATTTTATGGCTACACCTTC

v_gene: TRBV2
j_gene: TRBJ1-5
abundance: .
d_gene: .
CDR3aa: CASSEKGWVVEWSQPQHF
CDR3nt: TGTGCCAGCAGTGAGAAGGGATGGGTTGTGGAATGGAGTCAGCCCCAGCATTTT

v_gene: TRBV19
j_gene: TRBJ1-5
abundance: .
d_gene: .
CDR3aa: CASSISTVLNSNQPQHF
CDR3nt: TGTGCCAGTAGTATATCGACTGTTCTTAATAGCAATCAGCCCCAGCATTTT

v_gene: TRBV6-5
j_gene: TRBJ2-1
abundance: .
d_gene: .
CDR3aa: CASSYSSAEIDEQFF
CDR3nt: TGTGCCAGCAGTTACTCTTCCGCTGAAATAGATGAGCAGTTCTTC

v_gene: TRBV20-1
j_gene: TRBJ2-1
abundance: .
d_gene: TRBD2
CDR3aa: CSARLAGHSYNEQFF
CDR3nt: TGCAGTGCTCGACTAGCGGGCCATTCCTACAATGAGCAGTTCTTC

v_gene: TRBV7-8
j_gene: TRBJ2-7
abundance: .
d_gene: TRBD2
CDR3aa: CASSLSRLAGGQVGYEQYF
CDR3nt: TGTGCCAGCAGCTTATCCAGACTAGCGGGGGGTCAAGTTGGCTACGAGCAGTACTTC

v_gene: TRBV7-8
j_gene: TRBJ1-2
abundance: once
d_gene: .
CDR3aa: CASSLQQVLGDGYTF
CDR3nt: TGTGCCAGCAGCTTACAACAGGTCCTGGGGGATGGCTACACCTTC

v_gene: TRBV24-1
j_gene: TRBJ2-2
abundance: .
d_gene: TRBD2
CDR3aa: CATSPGTSGRAVNTGELFF
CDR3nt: TGTGCCACCTCCCCAGGGACTAGCGGGCGGGCAGTGAACACCGGGGAGCTGTTTTTT

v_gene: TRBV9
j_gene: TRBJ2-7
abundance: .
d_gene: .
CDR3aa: CASSVGLGDSYEQYF
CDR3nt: TGTGCCAGCAGCGTAGGACTAGGGGACTCCTACGAGCAGTACTTC

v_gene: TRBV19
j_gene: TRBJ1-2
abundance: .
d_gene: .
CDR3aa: CASSISAEGYGYTF
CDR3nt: TGTGCCAGTAGTATATCGGCCGAGGGCTATGGCTACACCTTC

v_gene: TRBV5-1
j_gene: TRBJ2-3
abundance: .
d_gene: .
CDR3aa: CASSLDRGAHRTDTQYF
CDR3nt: TGCGCCAGCAGCTTGGACCGGGGGGCGCATCGCACAGATACGCAGTATTTT

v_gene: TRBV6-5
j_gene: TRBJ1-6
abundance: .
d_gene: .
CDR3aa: CASSYGPGRSGLPSPLHF
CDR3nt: TGTGCCAGCAGTTACGGGCCAGGGCGGAGCGGGCTCCCTTCACCCCTCCACTTT

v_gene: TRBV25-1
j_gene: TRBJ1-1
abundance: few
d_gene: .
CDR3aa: CASSERRPGCTEAFF
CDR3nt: TGTGCCAGCAGTGAACGGCGTCCCGGATGCACTGAAGCTTTCTTT

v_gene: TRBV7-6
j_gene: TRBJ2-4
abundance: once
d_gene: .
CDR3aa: CASSLNRENIQYF
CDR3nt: TGTGCCAGCAGCTTAAATCGAGAAAACATTCAGTACTTC

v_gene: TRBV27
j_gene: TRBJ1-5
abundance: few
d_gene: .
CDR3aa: CASREKGNQPQHF
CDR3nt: TGTGCCAGCCGAGAGAAAGGCAATCAGCCCCAGCATTTT

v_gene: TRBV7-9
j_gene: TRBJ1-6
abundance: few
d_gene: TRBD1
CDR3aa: CASSPRTTGSNSPLHF
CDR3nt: TGTGCCAGCAGCCCTCGAACGACAGGGAGCAATTCACCCCTCCACTTT

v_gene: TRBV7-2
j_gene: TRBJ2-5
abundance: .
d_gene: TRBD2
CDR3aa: CASSLVLAGGKETQYF
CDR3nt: TGTGCCAGCAGCTTAGTACTAGCGGGGGGTAAAGAGACCCAGTACTTC

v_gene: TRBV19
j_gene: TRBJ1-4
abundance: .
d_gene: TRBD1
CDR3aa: CASRPYRQGAYEKLFF
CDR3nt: TGTGCCAGTAGACCCTATCGACAGGGGGCGTATGAAAAACTGTTTTTT

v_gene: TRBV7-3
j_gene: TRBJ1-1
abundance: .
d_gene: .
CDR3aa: CASSLTQNTEAFF
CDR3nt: TGTGCCAGCAGCCTAACCCAGAACACTGAAGCTTTCTTT

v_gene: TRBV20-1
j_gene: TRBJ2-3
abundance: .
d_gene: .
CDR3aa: CSARDQVNTDTQYF
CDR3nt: TGCAGTGCTAGAGATCAGGTTAACACAGATACGCAGTATTTT

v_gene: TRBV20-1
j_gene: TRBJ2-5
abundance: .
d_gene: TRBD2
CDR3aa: CSARGAGGLETQYF
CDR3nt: TGCAGTGCTAGAGGTGCGGGGGGGCTTGAGACCCAGTACTTC

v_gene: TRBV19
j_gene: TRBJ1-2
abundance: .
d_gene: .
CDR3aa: CASSQTSRDIIYGYTF
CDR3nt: TGTGCCAGTAGCCAAACAAGCCGGGACATCATTTATGGCTACACCTTC

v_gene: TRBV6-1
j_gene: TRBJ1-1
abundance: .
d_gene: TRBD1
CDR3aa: CASRPQGGANTEAFF
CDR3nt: TGTGCCAGCAGACCCCAGGGGGGCGCGAACACTGAAGCTTTCTTT

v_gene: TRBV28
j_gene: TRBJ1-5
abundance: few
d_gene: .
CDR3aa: CASSPRNQPQHF
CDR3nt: TGTGCCAGCAGTCCACGGAATCAGCCCCAGCATTTT

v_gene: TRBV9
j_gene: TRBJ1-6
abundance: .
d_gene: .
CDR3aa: CASPVGGLRSPLHF
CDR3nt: TGTGCCAGCCCGGTGGGGGGGCTTCGCTCACCCCTCCACTTT